The 5 T cell receptor beta chains in this list originate from one sample, sequenced in a study of identical twins. TCRdb reanalysed the 5' RACE reads using MiXCR and keeps one entry per CDR3 protein. The sample consists of around 490,000 distinct CDR3 sequences, 20% to 25% of them appearing once. The same sample was also studied in work on yellow fever vaccine responses in identical twins.

Material: CD4+ T cells sorted from blood. These receptors all come from a young woman in good health.

The genes are TRBV20-1 and TRBJ2-7; 7 bases align to TRBD2. This CDR3 comprises 14 residues. Germline lookup yields CDR1 DFQATT and CDR2 SNEGSKA (reference sequence). With V trimmed by 3 bases and J by 4 bases, 9 bases remained unmatched. CDR3 region: CSASRGRGFYEQYV. The CDR3 region has the DNA TGCAGTGCTAGCCGGGGGAGGGGATTTTACGAGCAGTACGTC.

This clonotype was observed a few times. The CDR3 DNA sequence: TGTGCCAGCAGCTTATCCCTAGCGGGGGTAAGGAATGAGCAGTTCTTC. Its translation is CASSLSLAGVRNEQFF. V usage is TRBV7-6 and J usage is TRBJ2-1; 10 bases map to TRBD2. Germline trimming cut 2 bases from V and 7 bases from J; bases unmatched to any gene: 8. Germline V gives CDR1 SGHVS, CDR2 FNYEAQ. This CDR3 is built from 16 residues.

The J gene is TRBJ2-2, the V gene TRBV12-3 or TRBV12-4; a weak D match, TRBD1 (5 bases). V was pared by 7 bases and J by 11 bases, with 11 bases between. This CDR3 is built from 11 residues. The CDR3 reads CASNRQSELFF. In nucleotides, the CDR3 is TGTGCCAGCAATCGACAGTCAGAGCTGTTTTTT.

This rearrangement joins TRBV11-2 to TRBJ1-4; possible D gene TRBD1, 6 bases. The CDR3 totals 16 residues. Trimming removed 1 base at V and 7 bases at J, with 16 bases between. Per the germline V gene, CDR1 is SGHAT and CDR2 is FQNNGV. CDR3 sequence: CASSLGLGGHGEKLFF. The CDR3 DNA reads TGTGCCAGCAGCTTAGGCCTGGGGGGGCACGGTGAAAAACTGTTTTTT.

The chain uses TRBV29-1 and TRBJ1-1; D not resolved. Germline CDR1 is SQVTM and CDR2 is ANQGSEA. The germline V and J ends were trimmed by 5 bases and 8 bases, with 15 bases remaining between them. This CDR3 has 12 residues. CDR3 protein: CSVTVRGLEAFF. DNA of the CDR3: TGCAGCGTTACGGTCCGAGGGCTCGAAGCTTTCTTT.